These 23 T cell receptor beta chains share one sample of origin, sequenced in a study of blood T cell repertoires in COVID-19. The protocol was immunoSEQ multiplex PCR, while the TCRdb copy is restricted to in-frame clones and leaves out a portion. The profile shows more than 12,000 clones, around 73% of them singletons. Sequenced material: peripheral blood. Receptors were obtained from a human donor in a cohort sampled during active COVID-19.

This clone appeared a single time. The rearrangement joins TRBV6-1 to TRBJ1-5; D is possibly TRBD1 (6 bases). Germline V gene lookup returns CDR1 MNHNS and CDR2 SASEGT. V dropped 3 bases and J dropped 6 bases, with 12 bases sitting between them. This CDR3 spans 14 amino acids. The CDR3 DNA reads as TGTGCCAGCAGTGATAGGGGGAATACTCAGCCCCAGCATTTT. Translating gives CASSDRGNTQPQHF.

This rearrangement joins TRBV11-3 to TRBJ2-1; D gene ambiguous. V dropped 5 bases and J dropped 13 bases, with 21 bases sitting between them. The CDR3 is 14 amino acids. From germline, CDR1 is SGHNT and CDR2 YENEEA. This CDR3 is CASSPQSDTPSQFF. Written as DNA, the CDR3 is TGTGCCAGCAGCCCCCAATCCGACACGCCTTCACAGTTCTTC.

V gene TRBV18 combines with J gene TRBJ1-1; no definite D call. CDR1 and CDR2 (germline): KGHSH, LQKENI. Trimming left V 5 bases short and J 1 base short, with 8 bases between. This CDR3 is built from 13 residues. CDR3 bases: TGTGCCAGCTCAGGGAGCCGGAACACTGAAGCTTTCTTT. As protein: CASSGSRNTEAFF. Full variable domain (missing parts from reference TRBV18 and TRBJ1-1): NAGVMQNPRHLVRRRGQEARLRCSPMKGHSHVYWYRQLPEEGLKFMVYLQKENIIDESGMPKERFSAEFPKEGPSILRIQQVVRGDSAAYFCASSGSRNTEAFFGQGTRLTVV.

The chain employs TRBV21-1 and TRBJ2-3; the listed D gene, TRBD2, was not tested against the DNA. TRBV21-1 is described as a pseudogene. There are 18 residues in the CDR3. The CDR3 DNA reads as TGTGCCAGCAGCAACCTCGGCGGGGGGGCGTCCGGCACAGATACGCAGTATTTT. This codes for CASSNLGGGASGTDTQYF.

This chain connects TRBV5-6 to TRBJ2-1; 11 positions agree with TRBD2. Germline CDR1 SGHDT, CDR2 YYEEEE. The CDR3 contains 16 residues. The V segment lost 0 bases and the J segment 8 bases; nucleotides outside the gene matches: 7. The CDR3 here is CASSLELAGALHEQFF. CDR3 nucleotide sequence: TGTGCCAGCAGCTTGGAACTAGCGGGAGCCCTTCATGAGCAGTTCTTC.

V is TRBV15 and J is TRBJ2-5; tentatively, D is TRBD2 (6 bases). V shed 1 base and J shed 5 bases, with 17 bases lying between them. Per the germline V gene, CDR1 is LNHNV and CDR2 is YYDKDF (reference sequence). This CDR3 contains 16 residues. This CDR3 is CATSRGSGAPGETQYF. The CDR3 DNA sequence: TGTGCCACCAGCAGAGGTAGCGGTGCCCCGGGGGAGACCCAGTACTTC.

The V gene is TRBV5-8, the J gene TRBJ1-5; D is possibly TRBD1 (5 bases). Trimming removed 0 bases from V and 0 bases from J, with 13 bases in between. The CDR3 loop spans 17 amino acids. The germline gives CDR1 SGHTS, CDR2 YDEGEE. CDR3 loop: CASSLVAGPYSNQPQHF. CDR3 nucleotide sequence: TGTGCCAGCAGCTTGGTGGCAGGGCCATATAGCAATCAGCCCCAGCATTTT.

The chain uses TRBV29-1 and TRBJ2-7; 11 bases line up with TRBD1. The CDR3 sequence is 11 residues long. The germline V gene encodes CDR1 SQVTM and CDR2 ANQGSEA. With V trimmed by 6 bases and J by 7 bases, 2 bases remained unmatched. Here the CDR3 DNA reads TGCAGCGTAGGACAGGGGGCTGAGCAGTACTTC. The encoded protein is CSVGQGAEQYF.

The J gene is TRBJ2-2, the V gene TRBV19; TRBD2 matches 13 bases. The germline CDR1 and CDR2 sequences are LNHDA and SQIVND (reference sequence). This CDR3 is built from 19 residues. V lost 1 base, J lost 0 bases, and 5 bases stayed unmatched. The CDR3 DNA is TGTGCCAGTAGTATAGTTGGACTAGCGGGGGCATCGAACACCGGGGAGCTGTTTTTT. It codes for CASSIVGLAGASNTGELFF. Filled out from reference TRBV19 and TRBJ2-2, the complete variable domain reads DGGITQSPKYLFRKEGQNVTLSCEQNLNHDAMYWYRQDPGQGLRLIYYSQIVNDFQKGDIAEGYSVSREKKESFPLTVTSAQKNPTAFYLCASSIVGLAGASNTGELFFGEGSRLTVL.

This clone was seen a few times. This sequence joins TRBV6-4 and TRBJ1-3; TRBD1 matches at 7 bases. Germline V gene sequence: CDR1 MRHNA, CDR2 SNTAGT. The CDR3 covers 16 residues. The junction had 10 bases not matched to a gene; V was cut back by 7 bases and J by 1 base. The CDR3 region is CASKTGVSQSGNTIYF. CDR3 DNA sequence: TGTGCCAGCAAAACAGGGGTAAGTCAATCTGGAAACACCATATATTTT.

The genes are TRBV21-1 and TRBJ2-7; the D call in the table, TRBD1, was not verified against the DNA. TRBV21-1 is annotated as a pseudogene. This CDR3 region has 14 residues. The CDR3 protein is CASSTTGTAYEQYF. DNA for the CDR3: TGTGCCAGCAGCACCACCGGGACAGCCTACGAGCAGTACTTC.

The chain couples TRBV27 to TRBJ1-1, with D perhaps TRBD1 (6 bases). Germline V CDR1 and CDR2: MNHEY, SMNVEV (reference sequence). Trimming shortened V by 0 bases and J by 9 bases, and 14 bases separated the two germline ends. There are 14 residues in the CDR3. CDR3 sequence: CASSLSPTGNQAFF. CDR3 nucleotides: TGTGCCAGCAGTTTATCCCCAACAGGGAACCAAGCTTTCTTT.

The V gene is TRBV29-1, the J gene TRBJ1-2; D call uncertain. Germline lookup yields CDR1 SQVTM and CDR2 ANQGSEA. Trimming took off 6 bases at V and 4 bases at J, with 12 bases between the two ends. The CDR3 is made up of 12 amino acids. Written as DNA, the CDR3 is TGCAGCGTCGGGGAGGGCGGCTATGGCTACACCTTC. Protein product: CSVGEGGYGYTF.

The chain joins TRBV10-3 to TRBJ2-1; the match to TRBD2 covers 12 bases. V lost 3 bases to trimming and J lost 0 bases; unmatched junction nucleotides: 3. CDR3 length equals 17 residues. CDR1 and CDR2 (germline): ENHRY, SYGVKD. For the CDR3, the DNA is TGTGCCATCAGTGATTCTAGCGGGAGGGGCTCCTACAATGAGCAGTTCTTC. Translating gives CAISDSSGRGSYNEQFF.

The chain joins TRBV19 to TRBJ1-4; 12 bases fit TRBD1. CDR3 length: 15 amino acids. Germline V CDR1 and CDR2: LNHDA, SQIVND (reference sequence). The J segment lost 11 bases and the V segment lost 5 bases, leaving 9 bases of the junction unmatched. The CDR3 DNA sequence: TGTGCCAGTAGTGCCGGGACAGGGGGCGTCGGGAAACTGTTTTTT. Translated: CASSAGTGGVGKLFF.

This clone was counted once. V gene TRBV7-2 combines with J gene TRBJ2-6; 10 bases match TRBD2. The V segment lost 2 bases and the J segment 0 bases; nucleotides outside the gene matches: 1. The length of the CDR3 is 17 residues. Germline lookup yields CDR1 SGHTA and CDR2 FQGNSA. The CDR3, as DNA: TGTGCCAGCAGCTTAAGACTAGCGGGCTCTGGGGCCAACGTCCTGACTTTC. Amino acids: CASSLRLAGSGANVLTF.

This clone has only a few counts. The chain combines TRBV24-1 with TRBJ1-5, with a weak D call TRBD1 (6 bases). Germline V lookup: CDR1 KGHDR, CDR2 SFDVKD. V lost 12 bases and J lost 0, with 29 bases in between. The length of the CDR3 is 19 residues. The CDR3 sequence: CAQHGAALWGHLSNQPQHF. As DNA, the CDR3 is TGTGCCCAACACGGGGCTGCCCTTTGGGGACACCTTAGCAATCAGCCCCAGCATTTT.

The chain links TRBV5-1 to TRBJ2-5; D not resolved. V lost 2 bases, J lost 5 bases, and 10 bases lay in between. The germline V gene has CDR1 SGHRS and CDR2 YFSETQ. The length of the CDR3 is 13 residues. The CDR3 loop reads CASSFQRRETQYF. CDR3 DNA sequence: TGCGCCAGCAGCTTCCAACGTCGGGAGACCCAGTACTTC.

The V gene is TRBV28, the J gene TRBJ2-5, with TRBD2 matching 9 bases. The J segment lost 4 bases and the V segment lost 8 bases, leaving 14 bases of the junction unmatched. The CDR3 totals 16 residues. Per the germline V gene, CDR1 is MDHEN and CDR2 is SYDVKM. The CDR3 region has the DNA TGTGCCAGCTCGTCTAGCGGGATGGGTTTTGGAGAGACCCAGTACTTC. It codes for CASSSSGMGFGETQYF.

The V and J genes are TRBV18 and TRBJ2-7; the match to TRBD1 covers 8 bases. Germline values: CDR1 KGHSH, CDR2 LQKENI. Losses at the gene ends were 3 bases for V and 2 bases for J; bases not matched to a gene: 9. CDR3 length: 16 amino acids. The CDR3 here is CASSPTDRARPYEQYF. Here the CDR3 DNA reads TGTGCCAGCTCACCTACGGACAGGGCCCGACCCTACGAGCAGTACTTC.

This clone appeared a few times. The CDR3 DNA follows: TGCGCCAGCAGCCCGACTAGCGGGAGGAATGAGCAGTTCTTC. Residues: CASSPTSGRNEQFF. The gene calls are TRBV5-1 and TRBJ2-1; 13 nucleotides match TRBD2. Germline V gene lookup returns CDR1 SGHRS and CDR2 YFSETQ. V shed 4 bases, J shed 7 bases, and the junction held 2 bases outside the gene matches. The CDR3 has 14 amino acids.

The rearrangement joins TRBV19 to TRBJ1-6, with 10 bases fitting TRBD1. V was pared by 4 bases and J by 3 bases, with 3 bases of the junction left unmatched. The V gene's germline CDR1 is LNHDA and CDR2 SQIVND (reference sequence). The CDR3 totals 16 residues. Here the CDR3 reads CASSTTGGGYNSPLHF. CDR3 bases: TGTGCCAGTAGTACGACAGGGGGCGGCTATAATTCACCCCTCCACTTT.

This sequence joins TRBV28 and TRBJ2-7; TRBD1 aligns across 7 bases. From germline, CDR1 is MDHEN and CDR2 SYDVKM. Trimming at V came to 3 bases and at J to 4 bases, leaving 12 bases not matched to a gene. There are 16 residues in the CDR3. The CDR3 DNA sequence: TGTGCCAGCAGTTTGAGGAGTGGTTCCAGGGGGTACGAGCAGTACTTC. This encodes CASSLRSGSRGYEQYF.